This TCR beta chain derives from a study of untreated major depressive disorder. Study-wide results and limits: CD4+ T cells from depressed patients used TRBV05-01 (Vbeta 5.1) more often than controls.

Regarding this clone: Its antigen is currently unknown.

Profiling relied on immunoSEQ multiplex PCR, and the TCRdb table lists in-frame clones only, not all of them. Of some 25,000 clones listed, 91% are singletons. Unmatched junction bases numbered 15, after V lost 6 bases and J lost 1 base. This CDR3 is 18 amino acids long. Germline CDR1 is SNHLY and CDR2 is FYNNEI. CD4+ T cells were isolated from thawed PBMCs by magnetic negative selection. Enrichment usually gave 85% to 95% pure CD4+ T cells. The J gene is TRBJ1-2, the V gene TRBV2; 9 positions match TRBD1. This TCR was sampled from a woman in her twenties or thirties with major depressive disorder. Sequencing used CD4+ T cells from PBMCs. The CDR3 spells CASSALGTGILLNYGYTF. The DNA of the CDR3 is TGTGCCAGCAGCGCCCTGGGGACAGGGATTCTACTTAACTATGGCTACACCTTC.